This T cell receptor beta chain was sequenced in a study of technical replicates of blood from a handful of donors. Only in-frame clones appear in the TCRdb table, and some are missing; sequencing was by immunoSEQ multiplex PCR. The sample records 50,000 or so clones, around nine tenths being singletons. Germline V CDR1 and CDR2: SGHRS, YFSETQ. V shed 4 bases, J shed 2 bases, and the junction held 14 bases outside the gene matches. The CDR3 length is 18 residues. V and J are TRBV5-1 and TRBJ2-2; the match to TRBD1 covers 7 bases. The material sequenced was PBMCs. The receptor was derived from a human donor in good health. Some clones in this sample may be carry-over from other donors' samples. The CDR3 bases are TGCGCCAGCAGCCCTTCCCCCCCCGGGACAGCTAACACCGGGGAGCTGTTTTTT. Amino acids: CASSPSPPGTANTGELFF.